One sample yielded the 13 T cell receptor beta chains listed below, sequenced in a study of T cells after yellow fever vaccination. TCRdb used MiXCR to reprocess the 5' RACE reads, holding one entry per CDR3 protein. This table has 200,000 to 300,000 distinct CDR3 sequences, 6.9% appearing once. The sequencing used CD4+ T cells sorted from PBMCs, collected 15 days after the yellow fever booster vaccination. The receptors were sampled from a man younger than 45 who received the YFV17D yellow fever vaccine.

This clonotype has only a few counts. J is TRBJ2-1 and V is TRBV11-2; 8 bases align to TRBD2. After removal of 6 bases from V and 9 bases from J, the junction contained 10 bases not matched to a gene. Per the germline V gene, CDR1 is SGHAT and CDR2 is FQNNGV. This CDR3 is 14 amino acids long. The CDR3 DNA is TGTGCCAGCAGTTTCACGAGGGCGGGAGGTGAGCAGTTCTTC. This codes for CASSFTRAGGEQFF.

The chain joins TRBV20-1 to TRBJ2-7; a possible D gene is TRBD1 (5 bases). Trimming took off 3 bases at V and 7 bases at J, with 16 bases between the two ends. CDR1 DFQATT and CDR2 SNEGSKA come from the germline V gene (reference sequence). The CDR3 spans 13 residues. The CDR3 sequence: CSASPPSSGEQYF. The CDR3 DNA follows: TGCAGTGCTAGCCCCCCCTCTTCAGGGGAGCAGTACTTC.

This clonotype was picked up a small number of times. The chain carries TRBV6-5 and TRBJ2-1; 12 bases match TRBD2. J lost 6 bases, V lost 5 bases, and 5 bases had no gene match. This CDR3 region has 15 residues. Germline CDR1 and CDR2: MNHEY and SVGAGI. CDR3 region: CASSPGLAGSNEQFF. DNA for the CDR3: TGTGCCAGCAGTCCCGGACTAGCGGGGTCCAATGAGCAGTTCTTC.

This clonotype has at least ten counts. The rearrangement links TRBV2 to TRBJ2-1; D unclear. Germline V lookup: CDR1 SNHLY, CDR2 FYNNEI. The CDR3 runs to 15 residues. Trimming shortened V by 2 bases and J by 0 bases, and 8 bases separated the two germline ends. Written as DNA, the CDR3 is TGTGCCAGCAGTGAACAGCAGAGCTCCTACAATGAGCAGTTCTTC. As protein: CASSEQQSSYNEQFF.

V is TRBV30 and J is TRBJ2-1; the D is unclear. CDR1 is GTSNPN and CDR2 is SVGIG in the germline V gene (reference sequence). Trimming took off 0 bases at V and 7 bases at J, with 4 bases between the two ends. The CDR3 runs to 11 residues. CDR3 sequence reads: CAWSVLNEQFF. The DNA for the CDR3 is TGTGCCTGGAGTGTGTTGAATGAGCAGTTCTTC.

The V gene is TRBV5-1, the J gene TRBJ2-5; the D call may be TRBD1 or TRBD2 (7 bases each). Germline V gene lookup returns CDR1 SGHRS and CDR2 YFSETQ. Between the trimmed V and J ends, which lost 4 bases and 1 base, there was a span of 17 bases. The CDR3 totals 16 residues. CDR3 region: CASSHYSGGVQETQYF. The CDR3 nucleotides read TGCGCCAGCAGCCATTACTCAGGGGGGGTCCAAGAGACCCAGTACTTC.

V gene TRBV12-3 or TRBV12-4 combines with J gene TRBJ1-5; D is unclear. There are 13 residues in the CDR3. The V end lost 4 bases, the J end lost 7 bases, and 11 bases lay between the germline ends. Here the CDR3 reads CASSSTQGQPQHF. CDR3 in DNA: TGTGCCAGCAGTTCGACCCAAGGCCAGCCCCAGCATTTT.

This clonotype was observed many times. The V and J genes are TRBV29-1 and TRBJ2-5; D gene uncertain. The V and J ends lost 4 bases and 5 bases respectively, with 11 bases between them. The CDR3 loop spans 12 amino acids. The germline V gene has CDR1 SQVTM and CDR2 ANQGSEA. The CDR3, as DNA: TGCAGCGTTGCCCAGAAGCGTGAGACCCAGTACTTC. This codes for CSVAQKRETQYF.

The chain has TRBV29-1 and TRBJ2-1, with 12 bases matching TRBD2. The CDR3 is 16 residues long. Germline CDR1 SQVTM, CDR2 ANQGSEA. J was trimmed by 7 bases and V by 3 bases; bases with no gene match: 10. The CDR3 loop reads CSVDPITSGRSNEQFF. CDR3 coding DNA: TGCAGCGTTGACCCGATAACTAGCGGGAGGAGTAATGAGCAGTTCTTC.

This clonotype appeared many times. The CDR3 bases are TGTGCCAGCAGCCTACAGACAGATACGCAGTATTTT. Encoded protein: CASSLQTDTQYF. The rearrangement joins TRBV3-1 to TRBJ2-3; D is uncertain. CDR3 size: 12 residues. The germline CDR1 and CDR2 sequences are LGHDT and YNNKEL (reference sequence). Trimming removed 4 bases from V and 3 bases from J, with 5 bases in between.

This clonotype was found a few times. This rearrangement joins TRBV5-1 to TRBJ2-6; no reliable D call. CDR1 is SGHRS, CDR2 YFSETQ, per germline. The CDR3 is 15 residues long. Trimming stripped 0 bases from V and 0 bases from J, with 4 bases between. CDR3 nucleotides: TGCGCCAGCAGCTTGGTTCTCTCTGGGGCCAACGTCCTGACTTTC. Protein sequence: CASSLVLSGANVLTF.

This clonotype was seen a few times. A read error may account for a junction end that differs from germline. This sequence joins TRBV14 and TRBJ2-4, with D uncertain. CDR3 length: 14 residues. The V gene's germline CDR1 is SGHDN and CDR2 FVKESK. The CDR3 DNA reads as TGTGCCAGCAGCCATGTTGACGGCAAACACATTCAGTACTTC. It is translated as CASSHVDGKHIQYF.

Many counts were recorded for this clonotype. V usage is TRBV7-2 and J usage is TRBJ2-1, with a tentative D call TRBD2 (6 bases). The CDR3 runs to 15 residues. V was trimmed by 0 bases and J by 6 bases, leaving 12 bases between them. Per germline, CDR1 SGHTA and CDR2 FQGNSA. The CDR3 loop is CASSLAGSGSNEQFF. The CDR3 DNA reads as TGTGCCAGCAGCTTAGCCGGGAGTGGGTCCAATGAGCAGTTCTTC.